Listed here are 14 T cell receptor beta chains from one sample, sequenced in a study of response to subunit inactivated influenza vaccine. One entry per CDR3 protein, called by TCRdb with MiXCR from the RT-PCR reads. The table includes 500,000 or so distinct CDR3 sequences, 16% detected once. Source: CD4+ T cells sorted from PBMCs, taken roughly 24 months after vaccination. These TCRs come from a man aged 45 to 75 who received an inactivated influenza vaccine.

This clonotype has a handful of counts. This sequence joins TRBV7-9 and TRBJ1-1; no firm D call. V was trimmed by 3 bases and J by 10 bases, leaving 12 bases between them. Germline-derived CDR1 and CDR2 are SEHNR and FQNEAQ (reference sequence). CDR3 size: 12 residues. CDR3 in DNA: TGTGCCAGCAGCTTTTATGGGGATGGAGCTTTCTTT. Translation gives CASSFYGDGAFF.

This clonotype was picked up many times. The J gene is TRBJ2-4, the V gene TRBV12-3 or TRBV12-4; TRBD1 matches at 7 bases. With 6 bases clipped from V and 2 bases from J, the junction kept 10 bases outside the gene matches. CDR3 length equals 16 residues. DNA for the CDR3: TGTGCCAGCAGCACAAGACAGGGAGATACCAAAAACATTCAGTACTTC. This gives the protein CASSTRQGDTKNIQYF.

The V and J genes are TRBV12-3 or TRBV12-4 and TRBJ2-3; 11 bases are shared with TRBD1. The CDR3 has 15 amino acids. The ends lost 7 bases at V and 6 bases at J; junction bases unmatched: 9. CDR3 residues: CASTKRTGGADTQYF. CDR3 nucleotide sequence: TGTGCCAGCACCAAAAGGACAGGGGGCGCGGATACGCAGTATTTT.

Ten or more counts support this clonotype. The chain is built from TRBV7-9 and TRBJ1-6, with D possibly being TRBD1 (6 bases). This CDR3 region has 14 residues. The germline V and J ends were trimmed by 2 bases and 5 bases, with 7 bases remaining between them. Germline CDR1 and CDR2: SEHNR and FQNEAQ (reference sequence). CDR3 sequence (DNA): TGTGCCAGCAGCTTATGGGACAATAATTCACCCCTCCACTTT. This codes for CASSLWDNNSPLHF. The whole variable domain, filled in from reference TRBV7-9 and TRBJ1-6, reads DTGVSQNPRHKITKRGQNVTFRCDPISEHNRLYWYRQTLGQGPEFLTYFQNEAQLEKSRLLSDRFSAERPKGSFSTLEIQRTEQGDSAMYLCASSLWDNNSPLHFGNGTRLTVT.

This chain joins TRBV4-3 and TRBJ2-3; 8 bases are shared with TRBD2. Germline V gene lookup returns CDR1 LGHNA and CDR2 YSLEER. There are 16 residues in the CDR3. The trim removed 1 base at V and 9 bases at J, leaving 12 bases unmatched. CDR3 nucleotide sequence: TGCGCCAGCAGCCAAGGGAGGGGACTAGTATCCGGGACGCAGTATTTT. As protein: CASSQGRGLVSGTQYF.

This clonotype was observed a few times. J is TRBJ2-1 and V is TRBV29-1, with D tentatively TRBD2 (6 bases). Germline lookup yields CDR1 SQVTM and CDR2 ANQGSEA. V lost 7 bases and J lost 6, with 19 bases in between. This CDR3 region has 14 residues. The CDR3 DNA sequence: TGCAGCGGTGTGGAGGGGTGGCCTGTCAATGAGCAGTTCTTC. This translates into CSGVEGWPVNEQFF.

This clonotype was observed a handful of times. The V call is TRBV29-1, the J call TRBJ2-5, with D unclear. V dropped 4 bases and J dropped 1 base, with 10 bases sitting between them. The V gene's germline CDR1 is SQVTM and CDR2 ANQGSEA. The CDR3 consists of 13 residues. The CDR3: CSVGGRTQETQYF. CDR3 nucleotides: TGCAGCGTTGGGGGTCGCACCCAAGAGACCCAGTACTTC.

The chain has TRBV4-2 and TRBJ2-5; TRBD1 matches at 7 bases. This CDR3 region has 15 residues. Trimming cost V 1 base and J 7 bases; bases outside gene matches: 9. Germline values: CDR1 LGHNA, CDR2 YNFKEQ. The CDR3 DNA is TGTGCCAGCAGCCAAGGGGGGACAGTGAGGGGGACCCAGTACTTC. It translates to CASSQGGTVRGTQYF.

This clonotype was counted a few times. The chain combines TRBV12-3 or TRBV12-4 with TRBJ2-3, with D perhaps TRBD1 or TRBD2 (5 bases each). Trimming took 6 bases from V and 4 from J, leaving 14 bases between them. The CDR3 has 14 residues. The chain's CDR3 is CASRLGEGPDTQYF. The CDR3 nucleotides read TGTGCCAGCAGGTTGGGAGAGGGACCAGATACGCAGTATTTT.

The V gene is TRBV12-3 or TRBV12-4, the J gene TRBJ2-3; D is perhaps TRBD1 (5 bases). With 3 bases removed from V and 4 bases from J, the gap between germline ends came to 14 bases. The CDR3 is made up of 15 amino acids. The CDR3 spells CASSFFLQGADTQYF. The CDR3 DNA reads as TGTGCCAGCAGTTTCTTTCTCCAGGGTGCAGATACGCAGTATTTT.

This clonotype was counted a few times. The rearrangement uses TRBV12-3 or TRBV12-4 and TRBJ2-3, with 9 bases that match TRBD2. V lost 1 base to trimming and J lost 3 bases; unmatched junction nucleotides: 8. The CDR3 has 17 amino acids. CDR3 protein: CASSLGLLAGQTDTQYF. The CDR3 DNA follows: TGTGCCAGCAGTTTAGGCCTTCTAGCGGGACAGACAGATACGCAGTATTTT.

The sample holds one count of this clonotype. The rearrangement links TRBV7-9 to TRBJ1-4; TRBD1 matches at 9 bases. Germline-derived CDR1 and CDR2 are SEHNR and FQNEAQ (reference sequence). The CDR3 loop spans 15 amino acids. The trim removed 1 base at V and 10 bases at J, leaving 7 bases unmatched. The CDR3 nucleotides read TGTGCCAGCAGCTTAGTGGGACAGGGAGATGGAAAACTGTTTTTT. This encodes CASSLVGQGDGKLFF.

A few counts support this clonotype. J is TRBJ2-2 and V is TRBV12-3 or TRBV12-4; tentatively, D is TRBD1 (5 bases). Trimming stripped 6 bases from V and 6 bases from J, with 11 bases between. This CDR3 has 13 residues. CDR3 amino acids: CASREQVAGELFF. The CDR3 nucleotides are TGTGCCAGCAGAGAACAGGTGGCCGGGGAGCTGTTTTTT.

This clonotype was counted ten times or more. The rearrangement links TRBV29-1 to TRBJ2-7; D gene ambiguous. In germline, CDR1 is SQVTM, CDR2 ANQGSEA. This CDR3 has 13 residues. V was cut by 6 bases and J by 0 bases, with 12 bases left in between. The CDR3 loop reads CSVLNGPSYEQYF. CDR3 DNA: TGCAGCGTCCTGAACGGGCCCTCCTACGAGCAGTACTTC.